This T cell receptor beta chain was obtained from a study of T cell changes during pregnancy in multiple sclerosis. CDR3 length equals 16 residues. Germline loops: CDR1 SGHDN, CDR2 FVKESK. V lost 0 bases to trimming and J lost 0 bases, with 9 bases between them. The protocol was immunoSEQ multiplex PCR, while the TCRdb copy is restricted to in-frame clones and leaves out a portion. Of more than 35,000 clones in the sample, about 88% were seen once. The input for sequencing was CD8+ T cells from peripheral blood mononuclear cells, taken after pregnancy. The clonotype comes from a female donor in good health, enrolled as a control in a pregnancy study. The chain uses TRBV14 and TRBJ2-1; D may be TRBD1 (6 bases). CDR3 sequence (DNA): TGTGCCAGCAGCCAAGAAGAGGGGGACTCCTACAATGAGCAGTTCTTC. This encodes CASSQEEGDSYNEQFF.